The 12 T cell receptor beta chains below were found in one sample sequenced in a study of STAT3 mutations in large granular lymphocyte leukemia. Study results and caveats: Every T-LGLL patient had at least one immunodominant TCRbeta clonotype.

Clones were read by immunoSEQ multiplex PCR, and TCRdb kept only the in-frame ones, dropping some. The data hold 8,500 to 11,000 clones, with about 85% observed a single time. Their antigen targets remain unknown. The material sequenced was peripheral blood mononuclear cells. Receptors originate from a man aged 60 to 69 with T-cell large granular lymphocyte leukemia. Some clones in this sample may be carry-over from other donors' samples.

This clone was recorded a few times. V and J are TRBV5-5 and TRBJ1-4; tentative D call: TRBD1 (6 bases). The germline V and J ends were trimmed by 4 bases and 7 bases, with 20 bases remaining between them. The length of the CDR3 is 16 residues. Looked up from germline, CDR1 is SGHKS and CDR2 is YYEKEE (reference sequence). CDR3 loop: CASSLGAQGRPEKLFF. As DNA, the CDR3 is TGTGCCAGCAGCCTTGGGGCGCAGGGGAGACCTGAAAAACTGTTTTTT.

The rearrangement links TRBV4-1 to TRBJ2-3; 14 bases are a match to TRBD2. V trimming: 5 bases; J trimming: 0 bases; junction bases outside the gene matches: 13. CDR1 and CDR2 (germline): MGHRA, YSYEKL. The CDR3 runs 20 residues. The CDR3 DNA follows: TGCGCCAGCAGCACGGACGGGGGACTAGCGGGAGCGGCTAGCACAGATACGCAGTATTTT. This translates into CASSTDGGLAGAASTDTQYF.

This clone was seen more than once but under ten times. The chain employs TRBV28 and TRBJ1-3; 9 bases line up with TRBD1. There are 14 residues in the CDR3. Germline V lookup: CDR1 MDHEN, CDR2 SYDVKM. V gave up 7 bases and J gave up 7 bases; unmatched junction bases: 8. The CDR3 region has the DNA TGTGCCAGCACGGGCGAGGGACAGGGCAACACCATATATTTT. Translated: CASTGEGQGNTIYF.

The J gene is TRBJ2-3, the V gene TRBV28, with unresolved D. V dropped 6 bases and J dropped 0 bases, with 13 bases sitting between them. The CDR3 contains 15 residues. The germline CDR1 and CDR2 sequences are MDHEN and SYDVKM. The CDR3 sequence is CASRGSLGSTDTQYF. The CDR3 region has the DNA TGTGCCAGCAGGGGAAGTTTAGGTAGCACAGATACGCAGTATTTT.

This chain uses TRBV6-1 with TRBJ2-7; perhaps TRBD2 as D (5 bases). CDR1 is MNHNS and CDR2 is SASEGT in the germline V gene. The V and J ends lost 11 bases and 3 bases respectively, with 11 bases between them. The CDR3 covers 11 residues. The CDR3 region is CAVQRNYEQYF. The CDR3, as DNA: TGTGCCGTACAGCGGAACTACGAGCAGTACTTC.

This clone was detected only once. The gene calls are TRBV20-1 and TRBJ2-5, with a weak D call TRBD1 (5 bases). The CDR3 contains 11 residues. CDR1 is DFQATT, CDR2 SNEGSKA, per germline (reference sequence). CDR3 coding DNA: TGCAGCCCCATAGCAGGGGAGACCCAGTACTTC. Its translation: CSPIAGETQYF.

This clone turned up a few times. The chain recombines TRBV29-1 with TRBJ1-1; TRBD1 matches at 9 bases. V dropped 7 bases and J dropped 4; count of bases not matched to a gene: 4. CDR3 length: 12 amino acids. CDR1 and CDR2 from the germline V gene are SQVTM and ANQGSEA. CDR3 sequence: CSARTGATEAFF. The CDR3, as DNA: TGCAGCGCCCGGACAGGGGCCACTGAAGCTTTCTTT.

This sequence joins TRBV6-6 and TRBJ2-1; TRBD2 aligns across 10 bases. The CDR3 covers 15 residues. J was trimmed by 7 bases and V by 6 bases; bases with no gene match: 9. The V gene's germline CDR1 is MNHNY and CDR2 SVGAGI (reference sequence). CDR3 protein: CASSPGTSVGNEQFF. In nucleotides, the CDR3 is TGTGCCAGCAGCCCCGGGACTAGCGTGGGTAATGAGCAGTTCTTC.

V gene TRBV6-5 combines with J gene TRBJ2-5; the D gene is possibly TRBD1 (5 bases). This CDR3 spans 15 amino acids. The germline V and J ends were trimmed by 2 bases and 2 bases, with 12 bases remaining between them. The V gene's germline CDR1 is MNHEY and CDR2 SVGAGI. The CDR3 DNA reads as TGTGCCAGCAGTTACCGTGGGCAGGGACAAGAGACCCAGTACTTC. Translated, it gives CASSYRGQGQETQYF.

The chain has TRBV7-8 and TRBJ2-7; possible D gene TRBD2, 6 bases. Trimming took off 1 base at V and 3 bases at J, with 22 bases between the two ends. The CDR3 is 18 amino acids. Germline-derived CDR1 and CDR2 are SGHVS and FQNEAQ. The CDR3 region has the DNA TGTGCCAGCAGCTTAGTAAACCCCGGGAGTTTCTTCAACTACGAGCAGTACTTC. This codes for CASSLVNPGSFFNYEQYF.

The gene calls are TRBV30 and TRBJ2-5, with D possibly matching TRBD2 (6 bases). The CDR3 spans 14 residues. Trimming left V 5 bases short and J 3 bases short, with 16 bases between. The V gene's germline CDR1 is GTSNPN and CDR2 SVGIG (reference sequence). CDR3 loop: CAWGRWRAEETQYF. CDR3 nucleotide sequence: TGTGCCTGGGGGAGGTGGAGGGCGGAAGAGACCCAGTACTTC.

The rearrangement uses TRBV28 and TRBJ1-5; D is ambiguous. Trimming shortened V by 4 bases and J by 0 bases, and 10 bases separated the two germline ends. The germline V gene has CDR1 MDHEN and CDR2 SYDVKM. The CDR3 contains 15 residues. The CDR3 region has the DNA TGTGCCAGCAGTTCCCGACTTAGTAGCAATCAGCCCCAGCATTTT. Translation gives CASSSRLSSNQPQHF. The full variable domain, its missing parts supplied by reference TRBV28 and TRBJ1-5, is DVKVTQSSRYLVKRTGEKVFLECVQDMDHENMFWYRQDPGLGLRLIYFSYDVKMKEKGDIPEGYSVSREKKERFSLILESASTNQTSMYLCASSSRLSSNQPQHFGDGTRLSIL.